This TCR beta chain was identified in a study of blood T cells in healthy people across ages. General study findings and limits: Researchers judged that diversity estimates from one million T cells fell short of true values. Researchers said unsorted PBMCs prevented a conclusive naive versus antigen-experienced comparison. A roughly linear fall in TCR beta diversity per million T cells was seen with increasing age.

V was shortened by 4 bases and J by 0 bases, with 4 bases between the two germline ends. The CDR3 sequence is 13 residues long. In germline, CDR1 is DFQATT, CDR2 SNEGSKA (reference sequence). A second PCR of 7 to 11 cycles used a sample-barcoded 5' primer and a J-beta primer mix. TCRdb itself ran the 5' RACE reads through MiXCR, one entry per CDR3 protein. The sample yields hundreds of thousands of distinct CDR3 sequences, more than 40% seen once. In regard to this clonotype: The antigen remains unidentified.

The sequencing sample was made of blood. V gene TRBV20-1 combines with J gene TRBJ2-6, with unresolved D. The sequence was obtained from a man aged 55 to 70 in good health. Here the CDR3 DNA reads TGCAGTGCTAAGGACTCTGGGGCCAACGTCCTGACTTTC. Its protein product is CSAKDSGANVLTF.